A selection of T cell receptor beta chains follows, all from one sample in a study of control samples from healthy donors and cancer patients. Method: immunoSEQ multiplex PCR; TCRdb's copy keeps in-frame clones and lacks some. The sample consists of about 180,000 clones, around 90% of them appearing once. Sequencing input: blood. All receptors come from a man between 25 and 39 years old in good health. Both conserved end residues are part of each CDR3. Clone size appears in some rows only: once, few, many, or a class for an expanded clone.

clone_size | j_call | v_call | cdr3_aa
. | TRBJ2-2 | TRBV27 | CASSPPLGTGELFF
. | TRBJ1-2 | TRBV29-1 | CSVEHGYTF
. | TRBJ1-3 | TRBV11-2 | CASSRDRGAGNTIYF
once | TRBJ1-2 | TRBV11-2 | CASSSRGTGGYTF
. | TRBJ1-3 | TRBV3-1/TRBV3-2 | CASSQARQARSGNTIYF
. | TRBJ2-6 | TRBV9 | CASSPPGRAGANVLTF
few | TRBJ2-3 | TRBV5-5 | CASDRDTDTQYF
. | TRBJ2-3 | TRBV3-1/TRBV3-2 | CASSQGPKVAGGARDTQYF
once | TRBJ2-1 | TRBV5-1 | CASSPIAGSNEQFF
once | TRBJ1-1 | TRBV2 | CASSAGLISGNTEAFF
. | TRBJ2-7 | TRBV18 | CASSEQGSWQYF
. | TRBJ1-5 | TRBV12-5 | CASGLTGTAIIHSNQPQHF
. | TRBJ1-5 | TRBV9 | CASSFGSSSNQPQHF
. | TRBJ2-2 | TRBV24-1 | CATSDHRDWNTGELFF
. | TRBJ2-3 | TRBV5-4 | CASSQSGPQDTQYF
. | TRBJ2-1 | TRBV4-3 | CASSLAQGGNNEQFF
. | TRBJ1-1 | TRBV7-9 | CASSPRQGVNTEAFF
. | TRBJ1-4 | TRBV10-2 | CASSERDTHEKLFF
once | TRBJ1-1 | TRBV28 | CASSFLAGSLMNTEAFF
. | TRBJ2-7 | TRBV5-1 | CASSGGTGSYEQYF
. | TRBJ1-1 | TRBV3-1/TRBV3-2 | CASSPFTGARNTEAFF
. | TRBJ2-7 | TRBV11-2 | CASSLEPGSSYEQYF
. | TRBJ2-1 | TRBV10-3 | CAIRREGRVDEQFF
few | TRBJ2-7 | TRBV3-1/TRBV3-2 | CASGTSGRTHEQYF
. | TRBJ1-5 | TRBV3-1/TRBV3-2 | CASSQTGGAPQPQHF
once | TRBJ1-1 | TRBV9 | CASSATGMTTEAFF
. | TRBJ2-7 | TRBV14 | CASSQEEDNLGEQYF
once | TRBJ1-1 | TRBV29-1 | CSVGGGLNTEAFF
. | TRBJ1-4 | TRBV19 | CASNRGSTNEKLFF
. | TRBJ2-5 | TRBV3-1/TRBV3-2 | CASSQEGASLETQYF
. | TRBJ1-1 | TRBV7-9 | CASSRGGHPLMNTEAFF
. | TRBJ1-1 | TRBV30 | CAWSVLRGRNTEAFF